The rows below give T cell receptor beta chains drawn from one sample of a study of blood T cells in healthy people across ages. One entry per CDR3 protein results from TCRdb running MiXCR on the 5' RACE reads. This repertoire shows around 580,000 distinct CDR3 sequences, around 50% found once; its top ten account for about 26%. The sample consisted of blood. These TCRs come from a man aged 80 or over in good health. Both conserved end residues are part of each CDR3. D genes are given only for firm matches. Expanded clones get a size class; other rows say once, few or many, or leave the size out.

.	.	TRBJ2-1	TRBV29-1	CSGYSTRIYNEQFF	TGCAGCGGGTATTCTACCCGAATCTACAATGAGCAGTTCTTC
.	TRBD1	TRBJ2-2	TRBV7-2	CASSEQPQGAWELFF	TGTGCCAGCAGCGAACAACCACAGGGGGCGTGGGAGCTGTTTTTT
once	.	TRBJ2-3	TRBV27	CASSPFLNPTDTQYF	TGTGCCAGCAGTCCCTTCCTGAACCCAACAGATACGCAGTATTTT
.	TRBD1	TRBJ1-2	TRBV4-2	CASSQGGGDSYGYTF	TGTGCCAGCAGCCAAGGGGGAGGGGACAGCTATGGCTACACCTTC
few	.	TRBJ1-6	TRBV7-2	CASSSVFNSPLHF	TGTGCCAGCAGCTCAGTGTTTAATTCACCCCTCCACTTT
.	.	TRBJ1-3	TRBV12-3/TRBV12-4	CASSSTGTGLATIYF	TGTGCCAGCAGCTCCACCGGGACCGGGTTGGCCACCATATATTTT
.	TRBD1	TRBJ2-7	TRBV15	CATRWSLDRGDEQYF	TGTGCCACGAGATGGTCTCTAGACAGGGGGGACGAGCAGTACTTC
once	TRBD2	TRBJ2-3	TRBV20-1	CSAISGGGGSTDTQYF	TGCAGTGCTATAAGCGGGGGAGGGGGGTCCACAGATACGCAGTATTTT
many	.	TRBJ2-7	TRBV6-5	CASSYQDTARYEQYF	TGTGCCAGCAGTTACCAGGATACAGCTAGGTACGAGCAGTACTTC
few	.	TRBJ2-7	TRBV7-2	CASSPVVDSPYEQYF	TGTGCCAGCAGCCCAGTAGTAGACAGCCCCTACGAGCAGTACTTC
.	.	TRBJ1-3	TRBV6-5	CASSDGKGNTIYF	TGTGCCAGCAGTGACGGGAAGGGAAACACCATATATTTT
.	.	TRBJ2-5	TRBV9	CASSARGVEETQYF	TGTGCCAGCAGCGCCCGAGGGGTTGAAGAGACCCAGTACTTC
few	TRBD2	TRBJ2-7	TRBV4-2	CASSQETGWTSGLYEQYF	TGTGCCAGCAGCCAAGAGACGGGATGGACTAGCGGACTCTACGAGCAGTACTTC
.	TRBD1	TRBJ1-1	TRBV6-6	CASSRPQGSTEAFF	TGTGCCAGCAGCCGTCCACAGGGGTCCACTGAAGCTTTCTTT
few	TRBD2	TRBJ2-7	TRBV7-2	CASSLARGEYEQYF	TGTGCCAGCAGCTTAGCCCGGGGGGAATACGAGCAGTACTTC
few	.	TRBJ1-2	TRBV7-2	CASSFGEVYGYTF	TGTGCCAGCAGCTTCGGGGAGGTCTATGGCTACACCTTC
.	TRBD2	TRBJ2-1	TRBV20-1	CSAGGTSGSEQFF	TGCAGTGCTGGCGGGACTAGCGGGAGTGAGCAGTTCTTC
.	TRBD2	TRBJ2-1	TRBV27	CASSGDYGLHNEQFF	TGTGCCAGCAGTGGGGACTATGGGCTCCACAATGAGCAGTTCTTC
many	TRBD1	TRBJ1-2	TRBV6-5	CASSLQQGLSGYTF	TGTGCCAGCAGTCTACAACAGGGGCTATCAGGCTACACCTTC
.	.	TRBJ1-1	TRBV20-1	CSAPPHGRANTEAFF	TGCAGTGCTCCCCCACACGGCAGGGCGAACACTGAAGCTTTCTTT
.	.	TRBJ2-3	TRBV6-6	CASTPSGTDTQYF	TGTGCCAGCACCCCATCAGGCACAGATACGCAGTATTTT
.	.	TRBJ1-1	TRBV20-1	CSARGFMNTEAFF	TGCAGTGCTAGAGGCTTTATGAACACTGAAGCTTTCTTT
few	.	TRBJ2-1	TRBV7-9	CASSPLALYNEQFF	TGTGCCAGCAGCCCACTAGCCCTATACAATGAGCAGTTCTTC
.	TRBD2	TRBJ2-7	TRBV6-5	CASSSGLAGGPRAYEQYF	TGTGCCAGCAGTTCCGGACTAGCGGGAGGGCCTAGGGCCTACGAGCAGTACTTC
many	.	TRBJ2-5	TRBV5-1	CASSLLQETQYF	TGCGCCAGCAGCTTGTTACAAGAGACCCAGTACTTC
.	.	TRBJ2-5	TRBV6-2/TRBV6-3	CATLRRSQETQYF	TGTGCCACTTTGCGACGAAGCCAAGAGACCCAGTACTTC
.	TRBD1	TRBJ1-6	TRBV4-3	CASSQGTGGISPLHF	TGCGCCAGCAGCCAGGGCACAGGGGGCATTTCACCCCTCCACTTT
.	TRBD2	TRBJ2-7	TRBV20-1	CSARGTSGSSYNEQYF	TGCAGTGCTAGAGGTACTAGCGGGAGCTCCTACAATGAGCAGTACTTC
few	.	TRBJ2-1	TRBV4-3	CASSQVGLGGGNEQFF	TGCGCCAGCAGCCAAGTGGGTCTAGGTGGTGGGAATGAGCAGTTCTTC